The 21 T cell receptor beta chains in this list originate from one sample, sequenced in a study of T cell responses to AZD1222 COVID-19 vaccine. Data came from immunoSEQ multiplex PCR; TCRdb stores just in-frame clones and leaves some out. This sample has some 70,000 clones, with 80% found just once. Source: peripheral blood, taken 28 days after the second AZD1222 dose. Receptor source: an adult who received the AZD1222 COVID-19 vaccine.

This chain's CDR3 is CASSKRTKLMSSGNTIYF. The CDR3 DNA is TGTGCCAGCAGCAAGAGGACGAAATTAATGAGCTCTGGAAACACCATATATTTT. This chain joins TRBV11-2 and TRBJ1-3; D gene ambiguous. This CDR3 contains 18 residues. Germline V gives CDR1 SGHAT, CDR2 FQNNGV. Trimming left V 5 bases short and J 0 bases short, with 20 bases between.

V is TRBV9 and J is TRBJ2-5; D unclear. Trimming took 3 bases from V and 1 from J, leaving 13 bases between them. The germline gives CDR1 SGDLS, CDR2 YYNGEE. The CDR3 contains 15 residues. The CDR3 nucleotides are TGTGCCAGCAGCGCCGCCGCAAGTGCCCAAGAGACCCAGTACTTC. Protein: CASSAAASAQETQYF.

The chain is built from TRBV20-1 and TRBJ1-6; possibly TRBD1 for D (5 bases). The CDR3 runs to 13 residues. The V and J ends lost 3 bases and 10 bases respectively, with 13 bases between them. Germline V lookup: CDR1 DFQATT, CDR2 SNEGSKA (reference sequence). DNA of the CDR3: TGCAGTGCTAGTCTGCAGGGCGGCTCACCCCTCCACTTT. Protein sequence: CSASLQGGSPLHF.

The rearrangement uses TRBV20-1 and TRBJ1-5; D is possibly TRBD1 (6 bases). V lost 3 bases and J 3 bases, leaving 21 bases between the germline ends. Germline V gives CDR1 DFQATT, CDR2 SNEGSKA (reference sequence). The CDR3 has 17 amino acids. The CDR3 protein is CSASRGEGGLFNQPQHF. DNA for the CDR3: TGCAGTGCTAGTAGGGGGGAAGGGGGACTATTCAATCAGCCCCAGCATTTT.

CDR3 sequence: CASSPRDRGAIGGGEQYF. In DNA form, the CDR3 reads TGTGCCAGCAGCCCCCGGGACAGGGGCGCGATAGGGGGAGGCGAGCAGTACTTC. The J gene is TRBJ2-7, the V gene TRBV7-9; 10 bases line up with TRBD1. Germline CDR1 reads SEHNR; CDR2 reads FQNEAQ (reference sequence). V shed 5 bases, J shed 6 bases, and the junction held 19 bases outside the gene matches. The CDR3 has 18 amino acids.

The gene calls are TRBV9 and TRBJ1-2; D uncertain. V was clipped by 0 bases and J by 2 bases, with 8 bases between them. There are 14 residues in the CDR3. Germline V gene data show CDR1 as SGDLS and CDR2 as YYNGEE. The CDR3 here is CASSVGTTNYGYTF. The CDR3 DNA sequence: TGTGCCAGCAGCGTAGGTACAACAAACTATGGCTACACCTTC.

This chain connects TRBV4-1 to TRBJ1-4; 8 bases align to TRBD1. This CDR3 is 17 amino acids long. Germline V lookup: CDR1 MGHRA, CDR2 YSYEKL. After removal of 4 bases from V and 0 bases from J, the junction contained 7 bases not matched to a gene. The CDR3 loop is CASSRMFRGPTNEKLFF. The CDR3 region has the DNA TGCGCCAGCAGCCGTATGTTCAGGGGGCCAACTAATGAAAAACTGTTTTTT.

The chain carries TRBV6-2 or TRBV6-3 and TRBJ2-1; 11 bases align to TRBD2. V shed 4 bases and J 15 bases; nucleotides not matched to a gene: 14. CDR3 length: 15 amino acids. Per germline, CDR1 MNHEY and CDR2 SVGEGT. The DNA of the CDR3 is TGTGCCAGCAGTTCGGGAACTAGCGGGGGCCCACGAGGGTTCTTC. It is translated as CASSSGTSGGPRGFF.

The chain couples TRBV7-3 to TRBJ2-2; no definite D call. The CDR3 runs 15 residues. Germline CDR1 reads SGHTA; CDR2 reads FQGTGA. Trimming shortened V by 2 bases and J by 1 base, and 8 bases separated the two germline ends. DNA of the CDR3: TGTGCCAGCAGCTTAGACACCTTGAACACCGGGGAGCTGTTTTTT. It specifies CASSLDTLNTGELFF.

This chain joins TRBV11-1 and TRBJ2-1; TRBD2 is a possible D gene (6 bases). Germline V gene sequence: CDR1 SGHAT, CDR2 FQDESV (reference sequence). V gave up 5 bases and J gave up 4 bases, with 15 bases separating them. The CDR3 consists of 15 residues. The CDR3 region has the DNA TGTGCCAGCAGCCAAAACCTTGGGGGGTACAATGAGCAGTTCTTC. It codes for CASSQNLGGYNEQFF. Combining the CDR3 with reference TRBV11-1 and TRBJ2-1 gives the whole variable domain EAEVAQSPRYKITEKSQAVAFWCDPISGHATLYWYRQILGQGPELLVQFQDESVVDDSQLPKDRFSAERLKGVDSTLKIQPAELGDSAMYLCASSQNLGGYNEQFFGPGTRLTVL.

J is TRBJ1-4 and V is TRBV7-6, with TRBD1 matching over 8 bases. Trimming removed 4 bases from V and 4 bases from J; junction bases left unmatched: 5. CDR1 and CDR2 (germline): SGHVS, FNYEAQ. The CDR3 is made up of 15 amino acids. Here the CDR3 reads CASSSRTGSNEKLFF. The CDR3 DNA reads as TGTGCCAGCAGCTCGAGGACAGGGAGTAATGAAAAACTGTTTTTT.

This clone was detected only once. V and J are TRBV18 and TRBJ1-6; D call uncertain. The CDR3 contains 14 residues. In germline, CDR1 is KGHSH, CDR2 LQKENI. Trimming pared 6 bases from V and 7 bases from J, leaving 13 bases between. The CDR3 spells CASSTSSDNSPLHF. CDR3 nucleotide sequence: TGTGCCAGCTCGACTTCCTCGGACAATTCACCCCTCCACTTT.

The rearrangement links TRBV4-1 to TRBJ2-7; the D gene is possibly TRBD1 (5 bases). The CDR3 length is 15 residues. V was cut by 0 bases and J by 2 bases, with 11 bases left in between. Germline V CDR1 and CDR2: MGHRA, YSYEKL. CDR3 nucleotides: TGCGCCAGCAGCCAAGAGCAGGGTCCCGCCTACGAGCAGTACTTC. As protein: CASSQEQGPAYEQYF.

Here the CDR3 reads CASSVAQMNTEAFF. CDR3 in DNA: TGTGCCAGCAGCGTAGCACAAATGAACACTGAAGCTTTCTTT. The chain uses TRBV9 and TRBJ1-1; D remains unclear. With 0 bases removed from V and 0 bases from J, the gap between germline ends came to 6 bases. The CDR3 sequence is 14 residues long. Germline V lookup: CDR1 SGDLS, CDR2 YYNGEE.

V gene TRBV30 combines with J gene TRBJ1-2; D is undetermined. The V end lost 2 bases, the J end lost 4 bases, and 14 bases lay between the germline ends. This CDR3 contains 14 residues. Germline CDR1 and CDR2: GTSNPN and SVGIG (reference sequence). CDR3 sequence (DNA): TGTGCCTGGAGTTTGGTCGACACTTTCTATGGCTACACCTTC. This encodes CAWSLVDTFYGYTF.

V and J are TRBV5-4 and TRBJ2-5, with D possibly being TRBD2 (6 bases). Germline values: CDR1 SGHNT, CDR2 YYREEE (reference sequence). The CDR3 covers 15 residues. The V and J ends lost 5 bases and 1 base respectively, with 15 bases between them. The CDR3 bases are TGTGCCAGCAGACGTTGGGACTGGACCCAAGAGACCCAGTACTTC. Its protein product is CASRRWDWTQETQYF.

J is TRBJ1-4 and V is TRBV19; D call uncertain. V was trimmed by 6 bases and J by 5 bases, leaving 19 bases between them. Germline V gives CDR1 LNHDA, CDR2 SQIVND (reference sequence). This CDR3 region has 16 residues. The CDR3 sequence: CASRSIRSGPNEKLFF. The CDR3 nucleotides read TGTGCCAGTAGATCAATAAGGTCTGGGCCCAATGAAAAACTGTTTTTT. Looking up the rest from reference TRBV19 and TRBJ1-4 gives the full variable domain: DGGITQSPKYLFRKEGQNVTLSCEQNLNHDAMYWYRQDPGQGLRLIYYSQIVNDFQKGDIAEGYSVSREKKESFPLTVTSAQKNPTAFYLCASRSIRSGPNEKLFFGSGTQLSVL.

The chain recombines TRBV5-1 with TRBJ1-2; no clear D gene. This CDR3 comprises 13 residues. Germline-derived CDR1 and CDR2 are SGHRS and YFSETQ. V shed 2 bases and J shed 3 bases, with 8 bases lying between them. CDR3 protein: CASSLLEDYGYTF. The CDR3 DNA follows: TGCGCCAGCAGCTTACTAGAGGACTATGGCTACACCTTC.

V gene TRBV29-1 combines with J gene TRBJ1-1, with 8 positions matching TRBD1. CDR3 size: 13 residues. V trimming: 5 bases; J trimming: 5 bases; junction bases outside the gene matches: 7. Germline CDR1 and CDR2: SQVTM and ANQGSEA. In DNA form, the CDR3 reads TGCAGCGTTTCAGGGGGCGACCGTACTGAAGCTTTCTTT. It translates to CSVSGGDRTEAFF.

The chain is built from TRBV5-4 and TRBJ2-7; no reliable D call. Germline V gene sequence: CDR1 SGHNT, CDR2 YYREEE (reference sequence). The CDR3 totals 12 residues. V was trimmed by 5 bases and J by 4 bases, leaving 10 bases between them. The CDR3 sequence: CASSFNGYEQYF. CDR3 DNA sequence: TGTGCCAGCAGTTTCAATGGGTACGAGCAGTACTTC.

J is TRBJ2-4 and V is TRBV25-1, with a possible D match to TRBD1 (5 bases). Per germline, CDR1 MGHDK and CDR2 SYGVNS. The CDR3 length is 13 residues. V was cut by 7 bases and J by 3 bases, with 10 bases left in between. The CDR3 region is CASTGQGKNIQYF. The CDR3 DNA sequence: TGTGCCAGCACAGGGCAGGGCAAAAACATTCAGTACTTC.